Listed below are T cell receptor beta chains from one sample, sequenced in a study of blood T cells in healthy people across ages. Via MiXCR, TCRdb re-called the 5' RACE reads, giving one row per CDR3 protein. The sample holds about a million distinct CDR3 sequences; about two fifths are singletons and the top ten take roughly 13%. Sequences were obtained from blood. Source of these receptors: a man aged 18 to 30 in good health. Both conserved end residues are part of each CDR3. The D gene is left open where the match is weak. Clone size appears in some rows only: once, few, many, or a class for an expanded clone.

CDR3 DNA: TGCGCCAGCAGCCAAGTTAACAGGGGGTACGAAAAACTGTTTTTT
CDR3 protein: CASSQVNRGYEKLFF
J gene: TRBJ1-4
clone size: .
CDR3 length: 15
V gene: TRBV4-1
D gene: TRBD1

CDR3 DNA: TGTGCCAGCTGCTACTTAAGGAACACCGGGGAGCTGTTTTTT
CDR3 protein: CASCYLRNTGELFF
J gene: TRBJ2-2
clone size: once
CDR3 length: 14
V gene: TRBV6-2/TRBV6-3
D gene: .

CDR3 DNA: TGTGCCGGCAGCCAAGGGGGCAGATACTATGGCTACACCTTC
CDR3 protein: CAGSQGGRYYGYTF
J gene: TRBJ1-2
clone size: .
CDR3 length: 14
V gene: TRBV11-2
D gene: TRBD1

CDR3 DNA: TGTGCCAGCAGTTATAGCAGGGAGGCAGATACGCAGTATTTT
CDR3 protein: CASSYSREADTQYF
J gene: TRBJ2-3
clone size: many
CDR3 length: 14
V gene: TRBV6-6
D gene: .

CDR3 DNA: TGCGCCAGCAGCTCTCCGGAACAGGGTTTCTACGAGCAGTACTTC
CDR3 protein: CASSSPEQGFYEQYF
J gene: TRBJ2-7
clone size: few
CDR3 length: 15
V gene: TRBV5-1
D gene: .

CDR3 DNA: TGTGCCAGCAGCCCCGGGACAGATGTCTACAATGAGCAGTTCTTC
CDR3 protein: CASSPGTDVYNEQFF
J gene: TRBJ2-1
clone size: few
CDR3 length: 15
V gene: TRBV7-2
D gene: TRBD1

CDR3 DNA: TGTGCCAGCAGTTCCAGGCGGTATCAGCCCCAGCATTTT
CDR3 protein: CASSSRRYQPQHF
J gene: TRBJ1-5
clone size: .
CDR3 length: 13
V gene: TRBV12-3/TRBV12-4
D gene: .

CDR3 DNA: TGTGCCAGCAGCCCTACAGGGGGCCAGGGTTATGAAAAACTGTTTTTT
CDR3 protein: CASSPTGGQGYEKLFF
J gene: TRBJ1-4
clone size: .
CDR3 length: 16
V gene: TRBV9
D gene: TRBD1

CDR3 DNA: TGCAGTGCTAGAATATATACAGGGGGGTGGACTGAAGCTTTCTTT
CDR3 protein: CSARIYTGGWTEAFF
J gene: TRBJ1-1
clone size: once
CDR3 length: 15
V gene: TRBV20-1
D gene: TRBD1

CDR3 DNA: TGTGCCAGCAGCCAAGATCGCCGCGCAAGAGTTGCTTTCTTT
CDR3 protein: CASSQDRRARVAFF
J gene: TRBJ1-1
clone size: .
CDR3 length: 14
V gene: TRBV4-2
D gene: .

CDR3 DNA: TGCGCCAGCAACACTCAGGGCAATACTGCAGATACGCAGTATTTT
CDR3 protein: CASNTQGNTADTQYF
J gene: TRBJ2-3
clone size: .
CDR3 length: 15
V gene: TRBV5-1
D gene: .

CDR3 DNA: TGTGCCAGCAGTTACGATCCTAGCGGGGGCACAGATACGCAGTATTTT
CDR3 protein: CASSYDPSGGTDTQYF
J gene: TRBJ2-3
clone size: few
CDR3 length: 16
V gene: TRBV6-5
D gene: TRBD2

CDR3 DNA: TGTGCCAGCAGCTCCGGACTAGCGGCGCGCACAGATACGCAGTATTTT
CDR3 protein: CASSSGLAARTDTQYF
J gene: TRBJ2-3
clone size: .
CDR3 length: 16
V gene: TRBV5-5
D gene: TRBD2

CDR3 DNA: TGTGCCAGCAGGGCAGTACTCTCTGGAAACACCATATATTTT
CDR3 protein: CASRAVLSGNTIYF
J gene: TRBJ1-3
clone size: .
CDR3 length: 14
V gene: TRBV2
D gene: .

CDR3 DNA: TGTGCCAGCAGCCAAACCCCACAGGGACTCTTCTACGAGCAGTACTTC
CDR3 protein: CASSQTPQGLFYEQYF
J gene: TRBJ2-7
clone size: few
CDR3 length: 16
V gene: TRBV7-2
D gene: .

CDR3 DNA: TGTGCCAGCAGCGGACCGGGTCCCCGGGTCGTGACCCAGTTCTTC
CDR3 protein: CASSGPGPRVVTQFF
J gene: TRBJ2-1
clone size: once
CDR3 length: 15
V gene: TRBV9
D gene: .

CDR3 DNA: TGTGTCAGCAGCTTATCGGGACAAAACACTGAAGCTTTCTTT
CDR3 protein: CVSSLSGQNTEAFF
J gene: TRBJ1-1
clone size: .
CDR3 length: 14
V gene: TRBV7-2
D gene: .

CDR3 DNA: TGTGCCAGCAGCCTATCTTATAGTAACAATGAGCAGTACTTC
CDR3 protein: CASSLSYSNNEQYF
J gene: TRBJ2-7
clone size: .
CDR3 length: 14
V gene: TRBV12-3/TRBV12-4
D gene: .

CDR3 DNA: TGCGCCAGCAGCCTCTTCTCAGACGCATCTAAGCAGTTCTTC
CDR3 protein: CASSLFSDASKQFF
J gene: TRBJ2-1
clone size: .
CDR3 length: 14
V gene: TRBV4-3
D gene: .

CDR3 DNA: TGTGCCAGCAGTGCCCCTTCGACCACAGATACGCAGTATTTT
CDR3 protein: CASSAPSTTDTQYF
J gene: TRBJ2-3
clone size: few
CDR3 length: 14
V gene: TRBV12-3/TRBV12-4
D gene: .

CDR3 DNA: TGTGCCAGCAGCTTACGAGTGAGGAGCGCTGAAGCTTTCTTT
CDR3 protein: CASSLRVRSAEAFF
J gene: TRBJ1-1
clone size: few
CDR3 length: 14
V gene: TRBV13
D gene: .

CDR3 DNA: TGTGCCAGCAGCCAAGAAAAGGGCAGAAAAGCCAAAAACATTCAGTACTTC
CDR3 protein: CASSQEKGRKAKNIQYF
J gene: TRBJ2-4
clone size: .
CDR3 length: 17
V gene: TRBV3-1
D gene: .

CDR3 DNA: TGTGCCTGCAGTTCCCAGGGACTTGGTGGTGGCTACACCTTC
CDR3 protein: CACSSQGLGGGYTF
J gene: TRBJ1-2
clone size: .
CDR3 length: 14
V gene: TRBV27
D gene: .

CDR3 DNA: TGTGCCAGCAGTATAGAGCGGGGGCCGAACACCGGGGAGCTGTTTTTT
CDR3 protein: CASSIERGPNTGELFF
J gene: TRBJ2-2
clone size: few
CDR3 length: 16
V gene: TRBV27
D gene: TRBD2

CDR3 DNA: TGCAGCGTCCCAGGGCTGGGACTCACATACAATGAGCAGTTCTTC
CDR3 protein: CSVPGLGLTYNEQFF
J gene: TRBJ2-1
clone size: few
CDR3 length: 15
V gene: TRBV29-1
D gene: .

CDR3 DNA: TGTGCCAGCAGTTTAGCCCCATTCTCTGGAAACATTCAGTACTTC
CDR3 protein: CASSLAPFSGNIQYF
J gene: TRBJ2-4
clone size: few
CDR3 length: 15
V gene: TRBV7-2
D gene: .

CDR3 DNA: TGCGCCAGCAGCCAAGATCTCGGGGGATCCGGGGAGCTGTTTTTT
CDR3 protein: CASSQDLGGSGELFF
J gene: TRBJ2-2
clone size: once
CDR3 length: 15
V gene: TRBV4-1
D gene: .

CDR3 DNA: TGTGCCAGCAGTTACTCATCGGGGATTTCGAACGGCTACACCTTC
CDR3 protein: CASSYSSGISNGYTF
J gene: TRBJ1-2
clone size: .
CDR3 length: 15
V gene: TRBV6-5
D gene: .

CDR3 DNA: TGTGCCAGCAGCCAAGCCCCTGACAGGGAACGTCCCTATGGCTACACCTTC
CDR3 protein: CASSQAPDRERPYGYTF
J gene: TRBJ1-2
clone size: few
CDR3 length: 17
V gene: TRBV4-2
D gene: TRBD1

CDR3 DNA: TGTGCCAGCAGTCCACAGGGCACTAATGAAAAACTGTTTTTT
CDR3 protein: CASSPQGTNEKLFF
J gene: TRBJ1-4
clone size: .
CDR3 length: 14
V gene: TRBV6-6
D gene: .

CDR3 DNA: TGCGCCAGCAGCCAAACGCCCTCAGGGGGCACTGAAGCTTTCTTT
CDR3 protein: CASSQTPSGGTEAFF
J gene: TRBJ1-1
clone size: .
CDR3 length: 15
V gene: TRBV4-1
D gene: TRBD1

CDR3 DNA: TGTGCCAGCAGTTACTCGTCCCCCGGCCACTATGGCTACACCTTC
CDR3 protein: CASSYSSPGHYGYTF
J gene: TRBJ1-2
clone size: few
CDR3 length: 15
V gene: TRBV6-5
D gene: .

CDR3 DNA: TGTGCCAGCAGGATAGACGGGAACTATGGCTACACCTTC
CDR3 protein: CASRIDGNYGYTF
J gene: TRBJ1-2
clone size: .
CDR3 length: 13
V gene: TRBV27
D gene: .

CDR3 DNA: TGTGCCAGCAGCTCCGCAGGGGGAAGGACCTACGAGCAGTACTTC
CDR3 protein: CASSSAGGRTYEQYF
J gene: TRBJ2-7
clone size: .
CDR3 length: 15
V gene: TRBV7-9
D gene: TRBD1

CDR3 DNA: TGTGCCATCAGTGAGTCAAAGGGAGGCGCGCGCAATCGGCCCCAGCATTTT
CDR3 protein: CAISESKGGARNRPQHF
J gene: TRBJ1-5
clone size: .
CDR3 length: 17
V gene: TRBV10-3
D gene: .

CDR3 DNA: TGTGCCATCAGTCCGATGGGACAGGGAAGCGAGCAGTACTTC
CDR3 protein: CAISPMGQGSEQYF
J gene: TRBJ2-7
clone size: .
CDR3 length: 14
V gene: TRBV10-3
D gene: TRBD1

CDR3 DNA: TGTGCCAGTAGTAGGTCCACGGGCTACACCTTC
CDR3 protein: CASSRSTGYTF
J gene: TRBJ1-2
clone size: .
CDR3 length: 11
V gene: TRBV19
D gene: .

CDR3 DNA: TGTGCCATCAGTGAGTCGCAAAGGGGCACAGATACGCAGTATTTT
CDR3 protein: CAISESQRGTDTQYF
J gene: TRBJ2-3
clone size: many
CDR3 length: 15
V gene: TRBV10-3
D gene: .

CDR3 DNA: TGTGCCAGCACCCCCCTCGGACATACTTTCAACTATGGCTACACCTTC
CDR3 protein: CASTPLGHTFNYGYTF
J gene: TRBJ1-2
clone size: .
CDR3 length: 16
V gene: TRBV6-5
D gene: .

CDR3 DNA: TGTGCCAGCAGTGAATGGGGCGGGGGGGAAGAGACCCAGTACTTC
CDR3 protein: CASSEWGGGEETQYF
J gene: TRBJ2-5
clone size: .
CDR3 length: 15
V gene: TRBV25-1
D gene: TRBD2

CDR3 DNA: TGTGCCAGCAGCCTGGGACAGGTCAATAATTCACCCCTCCACTTT
CDR3 protein: CASSLGQVNNSPLHF
J gene: TRBJ1-6
clone size: .
CDR3 length: 15
V gene: TRBV3-1
D gene: TRBD1

CDR3 DNA: TGTGCCAGCAGCAAATCGGACTGCGAGTCTGGGGCCAACGTCCTGACTTTC
CDR3 protein: CASSKSDCESGANVLTF
J gene: TRBJ2-6
clone size: .
CDR3 length: 17
V gene: TRBV21-1
D gene: .

CDR3 DNA: TGTGCCAGCAGTTTAGCTAGCGGGTTTCGGACAGATACGCAGTATTTT
CDR3 protein: CASSLASGFRTDTQYF
J gene: TRBJ2-3
clone size: few
CDR3 length: 16
V gene: TRBV12-3/TRBV12-4
D gene: TRBD2

CDR3 DNA: TGTGCCAGCAGTTCCACACGGTTTCAAGGTTCGAACTATGGCTACACCTTC
CDR3 protein: CASSSTRFQGSNYGYTF
J gene: TRBJ1-2
clone size: .
CDR3 length: 17
V gene: TRBV27
D gene: .

CDR3 DNA: TGTGCCAGCAGCCTCCCCGGACAGGAAAACTACGAGCAGTACTTC
CDR3 protein: CASSLPGQENYEQYF
J gene: TRBJ2-7
clone size: .
CDR3 length: 15
V gene: TRBV6-2/TRBV6-3
D gene: TRBD1

CDR3 DNA: TGTGCCAGCAGCTCTGACTCAACAAGTAGCAATCAGCCCCAGCATTTT
CDR3 protein: CASSSDSTSSNQPQHF
J gene: TRBJ1-5
clone size: .
CDR3 length: 16
V gene: TRBV7-9
D gene: .

CDR3 DNA: TGTGCCAGCACCCCGATGACAGGGGCTAACTATGGCTACACCTTC
CDR3 protein: CASTPMTGANYGYTF
J gene: TRBJ1-2
clone size: few
CDR3 length: 15
V gene: TRBV2
D gene: TRBD1

CDR3 DNA: TGTGCCAGCAGCCCAGATGGTAGCGGGAGGGATGAGCAGTTCTTC
CDR3 protein: CASSPDGSGRDEQFF
J gene: TRBJ2-1
clone size: .
CDR3 length: 15
V gene: TRBV5-6
D gene: TRBD2

CDR3 DNA: TGTGCCAGCAGCTTGGGCAGGCGGAGCAATCAGCCCCAGCATTTT
CDR3 protein: CASSLGRRSNQPQHF
J gene: TRBJ1-5
clone size: .
CDR3 length: 15
V gene: TRBV7-8
D gene: .

CDR3 DNA: TGTGCCAGCAGCTTCAGAAGGTCTAGCACAGGTACGCAGTATTTT
CDR3 protein: CASSFRRSSTGTQYF
J gene: TRBJ2-3
clone size: .
CDR3 length: 15
V gene: TRBV7-2
D gene: .

CDR3 DNA: TGCAGTGCTAGTGGGCAGACACTTGAAGCTTTCTTT
CDR3 protein: CSASGQTLEAFF
J gene: TRBJ1-1
clone size: few
CDR3 length: 12
V gene: TRBV20-1
D gene: .

CDR3 DNA: TGCAGTGCTCGCCTCGGCGGGGGGGCCAATGAGCAGTTCTTC
CDR3 protein: CSARLGGGANEQFF
J gene: TRBJ2-1
clone size: few
CDR3 length: 14
V gene: TRBV20-1
D gene: TRBD2

CDR3 DNA: TGTGCCAGCAGTTTTGCAGGGGTGAACACTGAAGCTTTCTTT
CDR3 protein: CASSFAGVNTEAFF
J gene: TRBJ1-1
clone size: .
CDR3 length: 14
V gene: TRBV27
D gene: .

CDR3 DNA: TGTGCCAGCAGTTTAGCACGTTCCACCTACGAGCAGTACTTC
CDR3 protein: CASSLARSTYEQYF
J gene: TRBJ2-7
clone size: few
CDR3 length: 14
V gene: TRBV27
D gene: .